This TCR beta chain was recovered during a study of T cell responses to AZD1222 COVID-19 vaccine (dated by TCRdb to 2020 to 2023). A note on the overall study: TCR sequencing was performed for 230 to 250 trial participants, of whom some 200 were given two doses of AZD1222 and approximately 26 were given two doses of MenACWY control vaccine. Trial participants were enrolled by age into 18-55, 56-69 and 70-plus year subgroups, with approximately 150, 30 and 60 TCR-sequenced participants respectively.

Results the study describes overall, beyond this receptor: Because no day 14 peak-response samples were available, the repertoires could be characterized only after the peak T cell response. The vaccine-associated CD4 TCRs covered the entire spike protein, and the dominant responses fell in regions 160-218 and 743-854. The 56-69-year group was small, and its depth increase did not reach significance, likely because of low power. Conclusions about previously exposed vaccinees are limited, since just a handful of AZD1222 recipients were seropositive for SARS-CoV-2 at baseline. Nearly half of unique spike-specific TCRs reportedly recognized epitopes outside regions mutated in the B.1.351 and B.1.1.7 variants. After two AZD1222 doses, both the breadth and the depth of spike-specific TCRs were significantly higher than at day 0 and than in MenACWY recipients. Participants were mostly white British and included more females than males, and it was suggested by the authors that clonal diversity may have been underestimated.

V lost 5 bases and J lost 4 bases; the stretch between them is 23 bases long. The CDR3 has 17 amino acids, counting the end cysteine and phenylalanine. The only DNA kept is the CDR3, 51 bases in frame from the first base. Per the germline V gene (reference sequence), SEHNR is the CDR1 and FQNEAQ is the CDR2. A remark on this clone: Its antigen is currently not known. No much larger clone exists at a distance of one base, and base qualities are not known.

The CDR3 regions of human TCRbeta chains were subjected to immunosequencing. As for the original processing: Repertoire TCRs were matched against a reference library of SARS-CoV-2-specific TCRs generated with the MIRA antigen-specificity platform. Breadth was defined as the fraction of unique TCRs that were SARS-CoV-2-associated, and depth was defined as the fraction of total T cells that were SARS-CoV-2-associated. Using the MIRA data, each spike-specific TCR was mapped to the spike region that the TCR reacts to and placed in a CD4 or CD8 class. Log10-transformed breadth and depth values were compared by one-way ANOVA with Sidak's multiple comparisons tests. TCRdb re-hosts the immuneACCESS table, in-frame sequences only. Its copies lack some clones; in the studies checked, an unresolved V gene accounts for under half of them, and the cause for the rest is not known. That table furnishes V, J and clone size, whereas the DNA furnished D and trimming. A total of approximately 79,000 clones appear in this sample, around four fifths of them only once. The ten top clones hold 1.3% of the sample.

Interpreted using the paper, the time point label stands for: about 28 days (+/-7) after the second vaccine dose. AZD1222 recipients whose second dose came at about 4 weeks and those whose second dose came at about 12 weeks were combined into one group, since spike-specific TCR depth and breadth did not differ between the two schedules. Vaccinee samples came from UK trials COV001 and COV002, including a single-blind randomized controlled phase 2/3 trial of AZD1222 (ChAdOx1 nCoV-19) in healthy adults. For TCRbeta chain sequencing, PBMC samples were collected from trial participants at day 0 and at day 28 after the second dose.

Sequences were derived from peripheral blood, sampled 28 days after the second AZD1222 dose. The sequence was obtained from an adult who received the AZD1222 COVID-19 vaccine. Recombination connected TRBV7-9 to TRBJ2-5; the D gene is perhaps TRBD2, on 6 matching bases. The DNA reads TGTGCCAGCAGCCCAAACCCCCGGGGGTGGGTTGGAGAGACCCAGTACTTC. Protein translation: CASSPNPRGWVGETQYF. The CDR3, completed at both ends by the reference TRBV7-9 and TRBJ2-5 genes, gives the full variable domain DTGVSQNPRHKITKRGQNVTFRCDPISEHNRLYWYRQTLGQGPEFLTYFQNEAQLEKSRLLSDRFSAERPKGSFSTLEIQRTEQGDSAMYLCASSPNPRGWVGETQYFGPGTRLLVL.